Each of the 25 T cell receptor beta chains below was sequenced from the same sample in a study of beta chain features in type 1 diabetes. As every portion of the isolated RNA was reverse transcribed, the sequencing read expressed TCRB transcripts. Method: immunoSEQ multiplex PCR; TCRdb's copy keeps in-frame clones and lacks some. The sample has about 160,000 clones, 6.5% to 10% seen once. Antigens of these TCRs are unknown. Whole-study findings and limits: Shortening that was moderate but significant affected the TCRB CDR3s of Type 1 diabetes patients in all four CD4+ subsets.

Sequencing input: central memory CD4+ T cells from blood. The receptors were gathered from a woman between 18 and 29 years old with type 1 diabetes.

This clone was counted a few times. The chain recombines TRBV7-2 with TRBJ1-5; no firm D call. Between the trimmed V and J ends, which lost 0 bases and 5 bases, there was a span of 11 bases. The CDR3 has 15 residues. CDR1 SGHTA and CDR2 FQGNSA come from the germline V gene. This CDR3 reads CASSLASYGYQPQHF. In nucleotides, the CDR3 is TGTGCCAGCAGCTTAGCGTCTTACGGGTATCAGCCCCAGCATTTT.

The table lists this clone with a few counts. The gene calls are TRBV28 and TRBJ1-2; a weak D match, TRBD1 (6 bases). V dropped 8 bases and J dropped 4 bases, with 14 bases sitting between them. The CDR3 totals 13 residues. Per the germline V gene, CDR1 is MDHEN and CDR2 is SYDVKM. The CDR3 DNA is TGTGCCAGCGCCTTAGGGGGAACCTATGGCTACACCTTC. Protein product: CASALGGTYGYTF.

This clone turned up a few times. V is TRBV5-6 and J is TRBJ2-3; possibly TRBD2 for D (6 bases). The CDR3 loop spans 15 amino acids. The germline V gene encodes CDR1 SGHDT and CDR2 YYEEEE. The germline V and J ends were trimmed by 4 bases and 4 bases, with 16 bases remaining between them. This CDR3 is CASSLTSISPDTQYF. DNA of the CDR3: TGTGCCAGCAGCCTAACTAGCATAAGTCCAGATACGCAGTATTTT.

The gene calls are TRBV7-7 and TRBJ2-1, with D perhaps TRBD1 (6 bases). This CDR3 is 15 amino acids long. Trimming cost V 5 bases and J 9 bases, with 20 bases left between them. The germline gives CDR1 SSHAT, CDR2 FNYEAQ (reference sequence). This CDR3 is CASSPNPNRVGEQFF. The CDR3 DNA reads as TGTGCCAGCAGCCCTAACCCAAACAGGGTAGGTGAGCAGTTCTTC.

As DNA, the CDR3 is TGTGCCAGCAGTGGACGTCGACAGGGGGGGAACACTGAAGCTTTCTTT. Translated, it gives CASSGRRQGGNTEAFF. The chain joins TRBV25-1 to TRBJ1-1; 9 bases line up with TRBD1. The CDR3 covers 16 residues. The germline V gene encodes CDR1 MGHDK and CDR2 SYGVNS. Trimming took 4 bases from V and 1 from J; bases not matched to a gene: 7.

This clone showed up just a few times. The chain has TRBV7-3 and TRBJ2-4; possibly TRBD2 for D (6 bases). Germline lookup yields CDR1 SGHTA and CDR2 FQGTGA. The CDR3 consists of 13 residues. V shed 2 bases and J shed 8 bases, with 10 bases lying between them. The chain's CDR3 is CASSLGGEDIQYF. In DNA, the CDR3 is TGTGCCAGCAGCTTAGGAGGGGAGGACATTCAGTACTTC.

The chain carries TRBV10-3 and TRBJ2-5; perhaps TRBD1 as D (6 bases). The CDR3 covers 17 residues. CDR1 ENHRY and CDR2 SYGVKD come from the germline V gene. V shed 0 bases and J shed 5 bases, with 19 bases lying between them. CDR3 nucleotide sequence: TGTGCCATCAGTGAGTCTTCCGGCACTACAGGGTTGGAGACCCAGTACTTC. Its translation is CAISESSGTTGLETQYF.

This clone was seen a few times. The chain links TRBV4-2 to TRBJ2-3; 16 bases are shared with TRBD2. The length of the CDR3 is 19 residues. Germline values: CDR1 LGHNA, CDR2 YNFKEQ. Germline trimming cut 4 bases from V and 0 bases from J; bases unmatched to any gene: 7. The CDR3 nucleotides read TGTGCCAGCAGCCCCACGGGACTAGCGGGAGGGCCTAGCACAGATACGCAGTATTTT. Encoded protein: CASSPTGLAGGPSTDTQYF.

This clone showed up just a few times. V gene TRBV5-4 combines with J gene TRBJ2-1; maybe TRBD2 (6 bases). The CDR3 is 13 residues long. Per the germline V gene, CDR1 is SGHNT and CDR2 is YYREEE (reference sequence). V was trimmed by 4 bases and J by 12 bases, leaving 17 bases between them. The CDR3 protein is CASSRGGEVWQFF. CDR3 sequence (DNA): TGTGCCAGCAGCCGGGGAGGAGAGGTCTGGCAGTTCTTC.

V usage is TRBV30 and J usage is TRBJ1-2; D ambiguous. CDR3 size: 10 residues. Trimming cost V 7 bases and J 1 base, with 4 bases left between them. Germline lookup yields CDR1 GTSNPN and CDR2 SVGIG (reference sequence). The CDR3 sequence: CASVNYGYTF. In DNA, the CDR3 is TGTGCCTCGGTTAACTATGGCTACACCTTC.

The rearrangement links TRBV13 to TRBJ2-5; tentative D call: TRBD2 (7 bases). The germline CDR1 and CDR2 sequences are PRHDT and FYEKMQ (reference sequence). V was clipped by 5 bases and J by 5 bases, with 21 bases between them. This CDR3 contains 16 residues. CDR3: CASSTRGGGRSETQYF. Here the CDR3 DNA reads TGTGCCAGCAGCACCCGAGGGGGAGGGCGTTCGGAGACCCAGTACTTC.

This clone was seen a handful of times. The CDR3 is CASGTSGGDTQYF. Here the CDR3 DNA reads TGTGCCAGCGGGACTAGCGGGGGAGATACGCAGTATTTT. The genes are TRBV14 and TRBJ2-3; TRBD2 matches at 14 bases. CDR1 is SGHDN, CDR2 FVKESK, per germline. This CDR3 has 13 residues. The V segment lost 8 bases and the J segment 5 bases; nucleotides outside the gene matches: 0.

The rearrangement uses TRBV2 and TRBJ1-3, with 8 bases lining up with TRBD1. V gave up 9 bases and J gave up 4 bases; unmatched junction bases: 17. The CDR3 has 17 amino acids. Germline loops: CDR1 SNHLY, CDR2 FYNNEI. Here the CDR3 DNA reads TGTGCCAGTAACCAAGGACAGGGAAGAGATTTCGGAAACACCATATATTTT. Encoded protein: CASNQGQGRDFGNTIYF.

Details on this clone: One end of the junction fails to match germline, which may point to a read error. The V call is TRBV7-2, the J call TRBJ2-7, with D tentatively TRBD1 (6 bases). CDR1 and CDR2 (germline): SGHTA, FQGNSA. CDR3 size: 12 residues. Written as DNA, the CDR3 is TGTGCCAGCAGCCTAGCCAGGGGAGAGCAGTACTTC. It codes for CASSLARGEQYF.

There are a few counts of this clone. The rearrangement links TRBV28 to TRBJ2-1; D is ambiguous. Germline assignment: CDR1 MDHEN and CDR2 SYDVKM. Trimming removed 6 bases at V and 4 bases at J, with 16 bases between. The CDR3 extends over 15 amino acids. The CDR3 protein is CASSYRGQSYNEQFF. CDR3 bases: TGTGCCAGCAGCTACCGCGGCCAGTCTTACAATGAGCAGTTCTTC.

The chain recombines TRBV15 with TRBJ2-5; 10 bases line up with TRBD1. Trimming cost V 1 base and J 3 bases; bases outside gene matches: 5. Germline loops: CDR1 LNHNV, CDR2 YYDKDF (reference sequence). This CDR3 contains 16 residues. Here the CDR3 reads CATSRALGTGEETQYF. For the CDR3, the DNA is TGTGCCACCAGCAGAGCCTTGGGGACAGGGGAAGAGACCCAGTACTTC.

The genes are TRBV18 and TRBJ2-1; 7 nucleotides align to TRBD1. The CDR3 loop spans 16 amino acids. The J segment lost 4 bases and the V segment lost 3 bases, leaving 9 bases of the junction unmatched. Per germline, CDR1 KGHSH and CDR2 LQKENI. CDR3 amino acids: CASSPPSTGAYNEQFF. In DNA, the CDR3 is TGTGCCAGCTCACCTCCGAGTACAGGGGCATACAATGAGCAGTTCTTC.

The chain recombines TRBV5-1 with TRBJ2-5; D possibly corresponds to TRBD1 (5 bases). The CDR3 has 13 amino acids. V lost 3 bases to trimming and J lost 4 bases, with 10 bases between them. CDR1 and CDR2 from the germline V gene are SGHRS and YFSETQ. The CDR3 DNA reads as TGCGCCAGCAGCTCAGGGTTTGCAGAGACCCAGTACTTC. This codes for CASSSGFAETQYF. Based on the CDR3 plus reference TRBV5-1 and TRBJ2-5, the full variable domain is KAGVTQTPRYLIKTRGQQVTLSCSPISGHRSVSWYQQTPGQGLQFLFEYFSETQRNKGNFPGRFSGRQFSNSRSEMNVSTLELGDSALYLCASSSGFAETQYFGPGTRLLVL.

This clone was detected only a few times. The J gene is TRBJ2-5, the V gene TRBV5-6; weak D call: TRBD2 (5 bases). CDR1 is SGHDT and CDR2 is YYEEEE in the germline V gene. The CDR3 loop spans 14 amino acids. The V and J ends lost 3 bases and 0 bases respectively, with 9 bases between them. The CDR3 is CASSWERYQETQYF. CDR3 sequence (DNA): TGTGCCAGCAGCTGGGAGCGGTACCAAGAGACCCAGTACTTC.

This clone was seen only a few times. The CDR3 coding sequence is TGTGCCACCAGAAAAAGCGGGAACTCCTACGAGCAGTACTTC. This encodes CATRKSGNSYEQYF. The chain combines TRBV28 with TRBJ2-7, with 7 nucleotides matching TRBD2. V dropped 10 bases and J dropped 0; count of bases not matched to a gene: 9. This CDR3 comprises 14 residues. Per the germline V gene, CDR1 is MDHEN and CDR2 is SYDVKM.

A note on this clone: The same CDR3 arises from other DNA sequences in this sample as well. The chain employs TRBV11-2 and TRBJ1-3, with 7 bases lining up with TRBD1. Germline CDR1 SGHAT, CDR2 FQNNGV. The CDR3 totals 15 residues. Trimming removed 4 bases from V and 0 bases from J; junction bases left unmatched: 3. The CDR3 protein is CASSWGQSSGNTIYF. CDR3 in DNA: TGTGCCAGCAGCTGGGGACAGTCCTCTGGAAACACCATATATTTT.

This chain joins TRBV5-1 and TRBJ2-2; D possibly corresponds to TRBD2 (6 bases). This CDR3 has 16 residues. The V end lost 4 bases, the J end lost 2 bases, and 15 bases lay between the germline ends. In germline, CDR1 is SGHRS, CDR2 YFSETQ. The DNA of the CDR3 is TGCGCCAGCAGCCCGGCCGGGACTCCTAACACCGGGGAGCTGTTTTTT. Its translation: CASSPAGTPNTGELFF. Filled out from reference TRBV5-1 and TRBJ2-2, the complete variable domain reads KAGVTQTPRYLIKTRGQQVTLSCSPISGHRSVSWYQQTPGQGLQFLFEYFSETQRNKGNFPGRFSGRQFSNSRSEMNVSTLELGDSALYLCASSPAGTPNTGELFFGEGSRLTVL.

The gene calls are TRBV11-2 and TRBJ2-7, with TRBD1 matching over 8 bases. The CDR3 is made up of 14 amino acids. V lost 7 bases and J lost 0; bases outside the gene matches: 5. The V gene's germline CDR1 is SGHAT and CDR2 FQNNGV. CDR3 residues: CASKKGTGSYEQYF. CDR3 DNA: TGTGCCAGCAAAAAAGGGACAGGCTCCTACGAGCAGTACTTC.

This clone was seen a handful of times. This sequence joins TRBV5-5 and TRBJ1-5, with TRBD1 identical over 7 bases. The CDR3 contains 16 residues. In germline, CDR1 is SGHKS, CDR2 YYEKEE (reference sequence). J gave up 0 bases and V 3 bases, and 6 bases lay outside the gene matches. The CDR3 DNA follows: TGTGCCAGCAGCTCCGGACAGGTTGTTAGCAATCAGCCCCAGCATTTT. As protein: CASSSGQVVSNQPQHF. Full variable domain (remainder filled in from reference TRBV5-5 and TRBJ1-5): DAGVTQSPTHLIKTRGQQVTLRCSPISGHKSVSWYQQVLGQGPQFIFQYYEKEERGRGNFPDRFSARQFPNYSSELNVNALLLGDSALYLCASSSGQVVSNQPQHFGDGTRLSIL.

This clone was seen more than once but under ten times. The gene calls are TRBV14 and TRBJ1-3, with TRBD1 as a possible D gene (6 bases). The V gene lost 1 base and the J gene lost 0 bases, with 10 bases spanning the gap. There are 16 residues in the CDR3. The V gene's germline CDR1 is SGHDN and CDR2 FVKESK. The CDR3: CASSQVAGVSGNTIYF. The CDR3 coding sequence is TGTGCCAGCAGCCAAGTGGCAGGGGTCTCTGGAAACACCATATATTTT. The full variable domain, with the rest looked up from reference TRBV14 and TRBJ1-3, is EAGVTQFPSHSVIEKGQTVTLRCDPISGHDNLYWYRRVMGKEIKFLLHFVKESKQDESGMPNNRFLAERTGGTYSTLKVQPAELEDSGVYFCASSQVAGVSGNTIYFGEGSWLTVV.